This T cell receptor beta chain was sequenced for a study of graft-versus-host responses after intestinal transplantation. Comment on this clone: Its antigen is not known.

The V end was cut by 2 bases, the J end by 2 bases, with 17 bases between. The CDR3 has 17 residues. Germline loops: CDR1 SGDLS, CDR2 YYNGEE. Study conclusions and caveats: Recipient bone marrow held GvH clones, some seen earlier in ileum or blood.

Using immunoSEQ multiplex PCR, the repertoire was profiled, and TCRdb retains in-frame clones only, with some absent. The table has approximately 76,000 clones, 84% seen once. This receptor was obtained from a human donor who was the organ donor for an intestinal transplant. The rearrangement links TRBV9 to TRBJ1-3; TRBD1 might be the D (5 bases). Sequencing used unstimulated CD4+ T cells sorted from spleen or lymph node cells, obtained before transplant. CDR3 bases: TGTGCCAGCAGCGTCGCACTCAGGGATTCCCCTGGAAACACCATATATTTT. Translation gives CASSVALRDSPGNTIYF.